This TCR beta chain was sequenced for a study of CD8+ T cells in alopecia areata. Study-wide background: Twice daily, treated patients received 5 to 10 mg of oral tofacitinib.

TCR sequencing used cDNA made by reverse transcription of extracted RNA. Produced via immunoSEQ multiplex PCR; TCRdb's table is partial and in-frame only. The data show about 180,000 clones, roughly 65% seen once. Germline CDR1 reads LGHNA; CDR2 reads YSLEER. The ends were cut back, 1 base at V and 6 bases at J, with 9 bases in the middle. This CDR3 spans 13 amino acids. Details on this clone: What it binds is unknown.

Study results and limitations: Normal-skin resident alphabeta T cells also appear among scalp sample sequences.

The chain recombines TRBV4-3 with TRBJ1-2, with D tentatively TRBD1 (6 bases). The sample in question was CD4+ T cells sorted from blood, obtained at week 0. The receptor's source is a human donor with alopecia areata. The CDR3 DNA is TGCGCCAGCAGCCAAGGCCCAGGGGATGGCTACACCTTC. The encoded protein is CASSQGPGDGYTF.